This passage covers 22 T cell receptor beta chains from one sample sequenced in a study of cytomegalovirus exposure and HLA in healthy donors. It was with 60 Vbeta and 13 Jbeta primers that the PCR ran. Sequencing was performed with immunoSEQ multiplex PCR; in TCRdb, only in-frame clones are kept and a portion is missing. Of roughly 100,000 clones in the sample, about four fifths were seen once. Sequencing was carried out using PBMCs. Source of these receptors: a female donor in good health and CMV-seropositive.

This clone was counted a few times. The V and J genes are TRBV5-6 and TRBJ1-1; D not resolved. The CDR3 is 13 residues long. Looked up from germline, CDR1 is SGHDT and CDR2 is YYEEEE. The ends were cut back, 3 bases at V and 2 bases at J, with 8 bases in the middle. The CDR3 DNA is TGTGCCAGCAGCTCAGAACTAAACACTGAAGCTTTCTTT. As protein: CASSSELNTEAFF.

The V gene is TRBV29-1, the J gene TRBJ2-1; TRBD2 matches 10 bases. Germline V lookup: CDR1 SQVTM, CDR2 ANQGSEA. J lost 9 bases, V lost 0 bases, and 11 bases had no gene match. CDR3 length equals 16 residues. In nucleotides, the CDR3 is TGCAGCGTTGAAGATTTGAGCGGGGGGGCCTTTGGTGAGCAGTTCTTC. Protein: CSVEDLSGGAFGEQFF.

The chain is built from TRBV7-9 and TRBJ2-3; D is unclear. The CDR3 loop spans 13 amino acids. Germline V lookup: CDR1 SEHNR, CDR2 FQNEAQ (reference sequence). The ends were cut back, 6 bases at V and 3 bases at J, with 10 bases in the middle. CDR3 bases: TGTGCCAGCAGAGGAGAGGCAACAGATACGCAGTATTTT. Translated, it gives CASRGEATDTQYF. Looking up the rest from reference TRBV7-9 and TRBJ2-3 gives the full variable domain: DTGVSQNPRHKITKRGQNVTFRCDPISEHNRLYWYRQTLGQGPEFLTYFQNEAQLEKSRLLSDRFSAERPKGSFSTLEIQRTEQGDSAMYLCASRGEATDTQYFGPGTRLTVL.

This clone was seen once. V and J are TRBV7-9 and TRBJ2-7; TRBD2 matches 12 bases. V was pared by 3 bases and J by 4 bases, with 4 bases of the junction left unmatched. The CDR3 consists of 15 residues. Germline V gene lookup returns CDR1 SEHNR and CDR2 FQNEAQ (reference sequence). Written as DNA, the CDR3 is TGTGCCAGCAGCTTCCTAGCGGGAGGGCTTTACGAGCAGTACTTC. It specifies CASSFLAGGLYEQYF.

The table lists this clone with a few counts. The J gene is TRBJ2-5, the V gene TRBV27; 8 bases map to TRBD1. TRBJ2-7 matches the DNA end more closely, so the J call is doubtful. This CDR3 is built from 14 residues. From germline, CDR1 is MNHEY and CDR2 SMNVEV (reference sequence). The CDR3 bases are TGTGCCAGCAAAACAGGGGGAGAGACTTACGAGCAGTACTTC. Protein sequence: CASKTGGETYEQYF.

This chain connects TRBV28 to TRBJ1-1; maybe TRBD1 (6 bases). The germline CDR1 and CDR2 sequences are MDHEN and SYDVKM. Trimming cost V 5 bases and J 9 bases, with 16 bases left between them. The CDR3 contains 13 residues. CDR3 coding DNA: TGTGCCAGCAGTCCCGCCCGGGGGGGCCAAGCTTTCTTT. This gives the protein CASSPARGGQAFF. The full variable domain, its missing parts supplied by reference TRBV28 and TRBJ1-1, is DVKVTQSSRYLVKRTGEKVFLECVQDMDHENMFWYRQDPGLGLRLIYFSYDVKMKEKGDIPEGYSVSREKKERFSLILESASTNQTSMYLCASSPARGGQAFFGQGTRLTVV.

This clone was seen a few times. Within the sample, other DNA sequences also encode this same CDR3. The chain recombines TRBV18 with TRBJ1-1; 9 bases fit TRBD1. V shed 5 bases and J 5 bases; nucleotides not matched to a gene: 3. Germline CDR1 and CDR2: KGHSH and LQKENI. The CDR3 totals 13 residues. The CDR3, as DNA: TGTGCCAGCTCATCGACAGGGGGGACTGAAGCTTTCTTT. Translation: CASSSTGGTEAFF.

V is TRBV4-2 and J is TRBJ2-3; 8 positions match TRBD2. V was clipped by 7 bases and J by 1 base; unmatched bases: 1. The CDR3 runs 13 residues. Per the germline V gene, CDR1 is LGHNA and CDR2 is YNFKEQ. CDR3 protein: CASNGGGTDTQYF. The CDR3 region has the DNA TGTGCCAGCAACGGGGGGGGCACAGATACGCAGTATTTT.

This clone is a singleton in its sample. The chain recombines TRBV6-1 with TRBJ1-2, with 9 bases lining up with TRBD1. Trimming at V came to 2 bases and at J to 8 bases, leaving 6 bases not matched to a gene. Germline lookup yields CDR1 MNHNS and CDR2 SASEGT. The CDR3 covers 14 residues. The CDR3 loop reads CASSERTGDYGYTF. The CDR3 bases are TGTGCCAGCAGTGAAAGGACAGGGGATTACGGCTACACCTTC.

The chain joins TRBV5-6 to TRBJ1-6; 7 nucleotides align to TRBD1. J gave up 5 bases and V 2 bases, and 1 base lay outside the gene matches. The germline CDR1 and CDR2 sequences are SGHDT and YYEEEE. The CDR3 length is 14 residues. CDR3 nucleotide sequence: TGTGCCAGCAGCTTAGGGACAGATAATTCACCCCTCCACTTT. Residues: CASSLGTDNSPLHF. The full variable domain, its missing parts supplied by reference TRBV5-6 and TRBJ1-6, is DAGVTQSPTHLIKTRGQQVTLRCSPKSGHDTVSWYQQALGQGPQFIFQYYEEEERQRGNFPDRFSGHQFPNYSSELNVNALLLGDSALYLCASSLGTDNSPLHFGNGTRLTVT.

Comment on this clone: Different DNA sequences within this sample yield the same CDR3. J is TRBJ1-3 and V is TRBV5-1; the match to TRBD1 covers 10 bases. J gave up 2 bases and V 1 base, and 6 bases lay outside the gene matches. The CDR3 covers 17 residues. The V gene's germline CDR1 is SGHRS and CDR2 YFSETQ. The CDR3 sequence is CASSLKTGGAAGNTIYF. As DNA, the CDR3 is TGCGCCAGCAGCTTGAAGACAGGGGGCGCAGCTGGAAACACCATATATTTT.

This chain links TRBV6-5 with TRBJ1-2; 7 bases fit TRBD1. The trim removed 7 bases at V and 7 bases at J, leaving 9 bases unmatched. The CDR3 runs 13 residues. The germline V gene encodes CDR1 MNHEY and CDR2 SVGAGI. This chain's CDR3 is CASTNTDRVGYTF. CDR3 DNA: TGTGCCAGCACCAACACCGACAGGGTTGGCTACACCTTC.

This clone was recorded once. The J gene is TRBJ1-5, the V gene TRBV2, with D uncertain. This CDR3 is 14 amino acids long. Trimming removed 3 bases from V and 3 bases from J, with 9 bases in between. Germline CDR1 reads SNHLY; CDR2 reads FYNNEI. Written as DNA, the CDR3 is TGTGCCAGCAGTGAGGAAGACTACAATCAGCCCCAGCATTTT. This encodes CASSEEDYNQPQHF. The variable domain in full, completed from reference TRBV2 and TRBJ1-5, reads EPEVTQTPSHQVTQMGQEVILRCVPISNHLYFYWYRQILGQKVEFLVSFYNNEISEKSEIFDDQFSVERPDGSNFTLKIRSTKLEDSAMYFCASSEEDYNQPQHFGDGTRLSIL.

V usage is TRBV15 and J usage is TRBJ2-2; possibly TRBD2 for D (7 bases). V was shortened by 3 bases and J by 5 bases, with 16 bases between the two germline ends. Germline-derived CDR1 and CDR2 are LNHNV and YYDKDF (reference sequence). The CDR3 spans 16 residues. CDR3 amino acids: CATSSWGRGVTGELFF. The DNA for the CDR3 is TGTGCCACCAGCAGTTGGGGGAGGGGGGTTACCGGGGAGCTGTTTTTT.

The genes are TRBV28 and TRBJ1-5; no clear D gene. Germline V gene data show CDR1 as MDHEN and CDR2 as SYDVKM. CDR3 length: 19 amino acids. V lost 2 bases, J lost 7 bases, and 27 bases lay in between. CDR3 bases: TGTGCCAGCAGTTTACGAGGGAGATTAAAAGATCCTCTCGACCAGCCCCAGCATTTT. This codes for CASSLRGRLKDPLDQPQHF.

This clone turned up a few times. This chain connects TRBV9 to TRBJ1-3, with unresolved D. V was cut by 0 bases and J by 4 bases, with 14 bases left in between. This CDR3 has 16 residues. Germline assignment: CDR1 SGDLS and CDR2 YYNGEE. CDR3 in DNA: TGTGCCAGCAGCGTAGCAACTACCTTCTCGGGAAACACCATATATTTT. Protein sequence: CASSVATTFSGNTIYF.

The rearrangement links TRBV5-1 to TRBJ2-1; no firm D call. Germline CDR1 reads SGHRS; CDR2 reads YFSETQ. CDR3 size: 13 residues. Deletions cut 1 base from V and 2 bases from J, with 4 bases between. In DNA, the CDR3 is TGCGCCAGCAGCTTGATTACCTACAATGAGCAGTTCTTC. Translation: CASSLITYNEQFF.

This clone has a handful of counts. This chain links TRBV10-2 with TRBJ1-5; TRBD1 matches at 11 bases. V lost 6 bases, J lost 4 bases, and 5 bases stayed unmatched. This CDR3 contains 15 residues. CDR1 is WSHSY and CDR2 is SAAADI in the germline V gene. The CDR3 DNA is TGCGCCAGCAGGGAGGGACAGGGGGTTAATCAGCCCCAGCATTTT. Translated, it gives CASREGQGVNQPQHF.

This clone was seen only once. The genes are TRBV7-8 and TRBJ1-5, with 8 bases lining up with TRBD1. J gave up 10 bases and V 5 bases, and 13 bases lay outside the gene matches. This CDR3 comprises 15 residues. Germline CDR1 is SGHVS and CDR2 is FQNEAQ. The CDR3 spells CASSPEGTGGIPQHF. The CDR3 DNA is TGTGCCAGCAGCCCCGAGGGTACAGGGGGTATTCCCCAGCATTTT.

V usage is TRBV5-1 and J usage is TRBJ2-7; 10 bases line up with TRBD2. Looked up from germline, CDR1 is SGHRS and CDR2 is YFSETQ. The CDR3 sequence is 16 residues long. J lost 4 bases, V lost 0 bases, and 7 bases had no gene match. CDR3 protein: CASSLESSGRVYEQYF. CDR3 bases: TGCGCCAGCAGCTTGGAGTCTAGCGGGAGAGTATACGAGCAGTACTTC.

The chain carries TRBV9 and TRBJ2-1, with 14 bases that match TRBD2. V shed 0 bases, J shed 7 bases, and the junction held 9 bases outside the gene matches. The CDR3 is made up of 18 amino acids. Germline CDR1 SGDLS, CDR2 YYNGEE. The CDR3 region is CASSVDPGTSGGKNEQFF. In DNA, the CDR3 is TGTGCCAGCAGCGTAGATCCAGGGACTAGCGGGGGCAAGAATGAGCAGTTCTTC.

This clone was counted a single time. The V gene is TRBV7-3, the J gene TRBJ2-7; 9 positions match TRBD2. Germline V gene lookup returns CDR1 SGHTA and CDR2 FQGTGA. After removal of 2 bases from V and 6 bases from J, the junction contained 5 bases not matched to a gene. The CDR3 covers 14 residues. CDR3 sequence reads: CASSLGGRASEQYF. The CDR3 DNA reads TGTGCCAGCAGCTTAGGCGGGAGGGCCTCCGAGCAGTACTTC.